The 24 T cell receptor beta chains listed next were all sequenced from one sample in a study of shared clonotypes between healthy human individuals. TCRdb keeps only in-frame clones here, not all; method: immunoSEQ multiplex PCR. The table includes 1,400,000 or so clones, 98% to 99% detected once. The sequencing input was naive CD4+ T cells sorted from blood. Subset denoted: CD45RA+ positively selected. The receptors here all came from a man under 40 in good health.

In its sample, this clone was seen a few times. The chain combines TRBV9 with TRBJ2-2; D might be TRBD1 (5 bases). Germline V gene sequence: CDR1 SGDLS, CDR2 YYNGEE. This CDR3 spans 12 amino acids. V lost 4 bases and J 8 bases, leaving 9 bases between the germline ends. The CDR3 sequence is CASSSTVGELFF. DNA for the CDR3: TGTGCCAGCAGCTCGACAGTAGGGGAGCTGTTTTTT.

The V and J genes are TRBV6-4 and TRBJ2-1; D unclear. The germline gives CDR1 MRHNA, CDR2 SNTAGT. CDR3 length: 15 residues. V was shortened by 2 bases and J by 0 bases, with 8 bases between the two germline ends. The CDR3: CASSDGVSSYNEQFF. The CDR3 DNA is TGTGCCAGCAGTGACGGCGTTAGCTCCTACAATGAGCAGTTCTTC.

This chain joins TRBV29-1 and TRBJ2-1; the D gene is possibly TRBD2 (7 bases). There are 14 residues in the CDR3. From germline, CDR1 is SQVTM and CDR2 ANQGSEA. Trimming removed 6 bases from V and 4 bases from J, with 16 bases in between. The CDR3 coding sequence is TGCAGCGTGGAAAAGGGGGGGGCGTACAATGAGCAGTTCTTC. Its protein is CSVEKGGAYNEQFF.

A word on this clone: This sample also contains other DNA sequences that code for the same CDR3. V usage is TRBV5-1 and J usage is TRBJ2-5, with 7 nucleotides matching TRBD1. The CDR3 is 14 residues long. V trimming: 4 bases; J trimming: 0 bases; junction bases outside the gene matches: 3. The V gene's germline CDR1 is SGHRS and CDR2 YFSETQ. CDR3 sequence (DNA): TGCGCCAGCAGCCTCGGGACAGACCAAGAGACCCAGTACTTC. Its translation is CASSLGTDQETQYF. The full variable domain, rest sourced from reference TRBV5-1 and TRBJ2-5, is KAGVTQTPRYLIKTRGQQVTLSCSPISGHRSVSWYQQTPGQGLQFLFEYFSETQRNKGNFPGRFSGRQFSNSRSEMNVSTLELGDSALYLCASSLGTDQETQYFGPGTRLLVL.

The CDR3 protein is CASSESMGSGTFF. As DNA, the CDR3 is TGTGCCAGCAGTGAATCCATGGGCTCGGGAACTTTCTTT. The rearrangement uses TRBV25-1 and TRBJ1-1; D is unresolved. Trimming removed 1 base from V and 12 bases from J, with 15 bases in between. The CDR3 contains 13 residues. The germline V gene encodes CDR1 MGHDK and CDR2 SYGVNS.

This rearrangement joins TRBV11-2 to TRBJ1-2; D is unclear. The V and J ends lost 5 bases and 5 bases respectively, with 12 bases between them. The CDR3 length is 13 residues. The germline V gene has CDR1 SGHAT and CDR2 FQNNGV. The CDR3 nucleotides are TGTGCCAGCAGCAATCAAGTAGCGTATGGCTACACCTTC. Translating gives CASSNQVAYGYTF.

The chain joins TRBV7-9 to TRBJ2-7; 8 bases fit TRBD1. This CDR3 has 15 residues. V shed 6 bases, J shed 3 bases, and the junction held 10 bases outside the gene matches. Germline CDR1 reads SEHNR; CDR2 reads FQNEAQ (reference sequence). The CDR3 loop reads CASSRPQGGGYEQYF. The CDR3 DNA reads TGTGCCAGCAGTCGACCACAGGGGGGCGGCTACGAGCAGTACTTC.

The chain combines TRBV29-1 with TRBJ2-1; 7 bases match TRBD2. V shed 4 bases, J shed 12 bases, and the junction held 9 bases outside the gene matches. The germline V gene has CDR1 SQVTM and CDR2 ANQGSEA. The CDR3 runs 12 residues. The DNA of the CDR3 is TGCAGCGTTGTTTCAGGGAGGGCTGGGCAGTTCTTC. This translates into CSVVSGRAGQFF.

V is TRBV25-1 and J is TRBJ1-2; D not resolved. The germline V gene has CDR1 MGHDK and CDR2 SYGVNS. The CDR3 is 14 amino acids. Trimming removed 3 bases at V and 4 bases at J, with 12 bases between. The CDR3 is CASSDLRQPYGYTF. Here the CDR3 DNA reads TGTGCCAGCAGTGATCTGAGGCAACCCTATGGCTACACCTTC.

V is TRBV4-3 and J is TRBJ2-3; TRBD2 aligns across 15 bases. V shed 3 bases and J 10 bases; nucleotides not matched to a gene: 2. Germline V CDR1 and CDR2: LGHNA, YSLEER. The length of the CDR3 is 14 residues. DNA for the CDR3: TGCGCCAGCAGCCAGGGACTAGCGGGAGGTGCGCAGTATTTT. It encodes CASSQGLAGGAQYF.

The V and J genes are TRBV10-1 and TRBJ2-3; tentatively, D is TRBD2 (5 bases). Germline V gene data show CDR1 as WNHNN and CDR2 as SYGVQD (reference sequence). This CDR3 has 14 amino acids. The V and J ends lost 3 bases and 3 bases respectively, with 10 bases between them. The CDR3 DNA sequence: TGCGCCAGCAGTGACGGCGGGCGAACAGATACGCAGTATTTT. Translating it yields CASSDGGRTDTQYF.

The chain uses TRBV4-3 and TRBJ1-2; D remains ambiguous. CDR3 length: 14 amino acids. The V gene's germline CDR1 is LGHNA and CDR2 YSLEER. V lost 1 base, J lost 8 bases, and 14 bases lay in between. CDR3 DNA sequence: TGCGCCAGCAGCCAAGGCCTCCCATTGGGCGGCTACACCTTC. Translating it yields CASSQGLPLGGYTF.

This chain joins TRBV5-1 and TRBJ1-2, with unresolved D. This CDR3 has 17 amino acids. V dropped 0 bases and J dropped 7 bases, with 22 bases sitting between them. Germline CDR1 and CDR2: SGHRS and YFSETQ. The CDR3 loop reads CASSLEALTARSGGYTF. The CDR3, as DNA: TGCGCCAGCAGCTTGGAGGCTCTAACGGCACGGTCGGGTGGCTACACCTTC. Full variable domain (missing parts from reference TRBV5-1 and TRBJ1-2): KAGVTQTPRYLIKTRGQQVTLSCSPISGHRSVSWYQQTPGQGLQFLFEYFSETQRNKGNFPGRFSGRQFSNSRSEMNVSTLELGDSALYLCASSLEALTARSGGYTFGSGTRLTVV.

This chain joins TRBV4-2 and TRBJ2-1; D is undetermined. Germline values: CDR1 LGHNA, CDR2 YNFKEQ. This CDR3 has 16 residues. V lost 0 bases, J lost 15 bases, and 24 bases lay in between. DNA of the CDR3: TGTGCCAGCAGCCAAGAGCCGACGGGTCCTTTCCAGATGCCGTTCTTC. Its translation: CASSQEPTGPFQMPFF.

With respect to this clone: This CDR3 is also generated by other DNA sequences in the sample. The chain employs TRBV6-5 and TRBJ2-3; no reliable D call. Trimming took off 0 bases at V and 6 bases at J, with 1 base between the two ends. This CDR3 has 11 amino acids. The germline V gene has CDR1 MNHEY and CDR2 SVGAGI. The CDR3 spells CASSYSDTQYF. The CDR3 region has the DNA TGTGCCAGCAGTTACTCCGATACGCAGTATTTT.

V is TRBV14 and J is TRBJ2-3, with D perhaps assigned TRBD1 or TRBD2 (5 bases each). Germline CDR1 SGHDN, CDR2 FVKESK. The ends were cut back, 1 base at V and 1 base at J, with 9 bases in the middle. This CDR3 is 15 amino acids long. The CDR3 spells CASSQGGVGTDTQYF. CDR3 nucleotide sequence: TGTGCCAGCAGCCAAGGAGGGGTTGGCACAGATACGCAGTATTTT.

V is TRBV5-1 and J is TRBJ2-4, with a weak D call TRBD2 (5 bases). The CDR3 contains 17 residues. In germline, CDR1 is SGHRS, CDR2 YFSETQ. V dropped 2 bases and J dropped 0 bases, with 15 bases sitting between them. The CDR3 loop reads CASSFSALSLAKNIQYF. In nucleotides, the CDR3 is TGCGCCAGCAGCTTTAGCGCGCTCTCACTAGCCAAAAACATTCAGTACTTC.

The chain carries TRBV5-4 and TRBJ2-6; unclear D gene. The CDR3 has 15 residues. The germline V and J ends were trimmed by 3 bases and 1 base, with 8 bases remaining between them. The germline V gene encodes CDR1 SGHNT and CDR2 YYREEE (reference sequence). The CDR3 loop is CASSSKLSGANVLTF. CDR3 in DNA: TGTGCCAGCAGCTCAAAGTTATCTGGGGCCAACGTCCTGACTTTC.

The chain links TRBV7-2 to TRBJ2-1, with 14 bases identical to TRBD2. The CDR3 is 15 amino acids. Unmatched junction bases numbered 5, after V lost 4 bases and J lost 9 bases. Per germline, CDR1 SGHTA and CDR2 FQGNSA. The CDR3 DNA is TGTGCCAGCAGCTCGGGACTAGCGGGAGCAGCTGAGCAGTTCTTC. Amino acids: CASSSGLAGAAEQFF.

The chain couples TRBV28 to TRBJ2-2, with no clear D. Trimming took 5 bases from V and 5 from J, leaving 12 bases between them. The CDR3 has 14 residues. The germline gives CDR1 MDHEN, CDR2 SYDVKM. DNA for the CDR3: TGTGCCAGCAGTCTTCCTACCTTTACCGGGGAGCTGTTTTTT. Its protein product is CASSLPTFTGELFF.

The sample holds one count of this clone. V usage is TRBV19 and J usage is TRBJ1-1; D gene ambiguous. Between the trimmed V and J ends, which lost 6 bases and 5 bases, there was a span of 10 bases. Looked up from germline, CDR1 is LNHDA and CDR2 is SQIVND (reference sequence). The CDR3 extends over 12 amino acids. The CDR3 loop is CASSATLTEAFF. In DNA form, the CDR3 reads TGTGCCAGTAGCGCGACACTGACTGAAGCTTTCTTT.

This clone has a single count. J is TRBJ2-5 and V is TRBV7-6, with D perhaps TRBD1 (6 bases). There are 12 residues in the CDR3. Per the germline V gene, CDR1 is SGHVS and CDR2 is FNYEAQ. The CDR3 sequence: CAITGTQETQYF. CDR3 bases: TGTGCTATAACAGGGACCCAAGAGACCCAGTACTTC.

The rearrangement uses TRBV30 and TRBJ2-7; TRBD2 agrees at 13 bases. The CDR3 consists of 14 residues. V shed 5 bases, J shed 6 bases, and the junction held 7 bases outside the gene matches. Per germline, CDR1 GTSNPN and CDR2 SVGIG (reference sequence). CDR3 in amino acids: CAWVQWTSGSEQYF. DNA of the CDR3: TGTGCCTGGGTACAATGGACTAGCGGGAGCGAGCAGTACTTC.

The rearrangement links TRBV28 to TRBJ1-4; D not certain. Deletions cut 7 bases from V and 2 bases from J, with 17 bases between. Germline CDR1 MDHEN, CDR2 SYDVKM. The CDR3 consists of 16 residues. Here the CDR3 DNA reads TGTGCCAGCATTCCAACCCAACAGAGGACTAATGAAAAACTGTTTTTT. Protein product: CASIPTQQRTNEKLFF.